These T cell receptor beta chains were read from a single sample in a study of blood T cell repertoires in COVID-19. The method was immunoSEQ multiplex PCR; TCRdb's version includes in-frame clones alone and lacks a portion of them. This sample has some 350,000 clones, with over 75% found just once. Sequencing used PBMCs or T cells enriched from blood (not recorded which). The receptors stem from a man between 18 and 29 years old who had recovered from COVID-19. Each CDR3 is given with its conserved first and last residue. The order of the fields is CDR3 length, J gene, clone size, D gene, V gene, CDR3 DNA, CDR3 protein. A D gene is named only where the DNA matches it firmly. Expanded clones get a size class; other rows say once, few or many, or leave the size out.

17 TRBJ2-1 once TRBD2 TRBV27 TGTGCCAGCAGATCCCCCCGGAGCGGGAACCAAATCAATGAGCAGTTCTTC CASRSPRSGNQINEQFF
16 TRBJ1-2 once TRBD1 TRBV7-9 TGTGCCAGCAGCGCCGCCCTGGACAGGATCAACGATGGCTACACCTTC CASSAALDRINDGYTF
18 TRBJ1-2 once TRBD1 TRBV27 TGTGCCAGCAGTCCAAGTCCCGGGACAGGGGACGCCAACTATGGCTACACCTTC CASSPSPGTGDANYGYTF
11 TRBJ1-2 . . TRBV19 TGTGCCACCGCCAGGAACTATGGCTACACCTTC CATARNYGYTF
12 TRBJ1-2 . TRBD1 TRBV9 TGTGCCAGCAGCGAGGACAGGGTTGGCTACACCTTC CASSEDRVGYTF
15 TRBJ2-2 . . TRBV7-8 TGTGCCAGCAGCTTAGCGCTCGGGGAGACCGGGGAGCTGTTTTTT CASSLALGETGELFF
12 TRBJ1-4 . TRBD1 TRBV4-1 TGCGCCAGCAGCCAAAGACAGGGCTCCGTGTTTTTT CASSQRQGSVFF
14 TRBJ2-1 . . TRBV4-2 TGTGCCAGCAGCCAAGAACTTTTTTCGTATGAGCAGTTCTTC CASSQELFSYEQFF
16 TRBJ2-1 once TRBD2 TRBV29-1 TGCAGCGTTGAAGGGGGAGGCGGGAGCTCCTACAATGAGCAGTTCTTC CSVEGGGGSSYNEQFF
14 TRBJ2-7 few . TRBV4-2 TGTGCCAGCAGCCCCGCGGGATACAACTACGAGCAGTACTTC CASSPAGYNYEQYF
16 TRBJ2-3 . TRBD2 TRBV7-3 TGTGCCAGCAGCTTAAGTCAAGGCGGGGGAGTAGATACGCAGTATTTT CASSLSQGGGVDTQYF
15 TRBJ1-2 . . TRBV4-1 TGCGCCAGCAGCTCCCCAGGGCGAAATAACTATGGCTACACCTTC CASSSPGRNNYGYTF
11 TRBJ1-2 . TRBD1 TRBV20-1 TGCAGTTGGACAGGGGACTATGGCTACACCTTC CSWTGDYGYTF
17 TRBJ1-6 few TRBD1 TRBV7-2 TGTGCCAGCAGCCCTCCCCGGGACAGGAGCTATAATTCACCCCTCCACTTT CASSPPRDRSYNSPLHF
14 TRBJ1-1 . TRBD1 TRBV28 TGTGCCAGCAGAAGGGACAGGAGGAACACTGAAGCTTTCTTT CASRRDRRNTEAFF
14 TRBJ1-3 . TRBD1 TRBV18 TGTGCCAGCTCACCAAAGGGACAGGGAAACACCATATATTTT CASSPKGQGNTIYF
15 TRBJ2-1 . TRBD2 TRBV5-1 TGCGCCAGCAACACCGGGACTAGCGTATACAATGAGCAGTTCTTC CASNTGTSVYNEQFF
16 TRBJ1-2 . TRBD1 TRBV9 TGTGCCAGCAGCCCCGAAACAGGGGGCGCAGGGTATGGCTACACCTTC CASSPETGGAGYGYTF
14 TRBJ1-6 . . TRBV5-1 TGCGCCAGCAGCTTGCTTCAGGTCGGTTCACCCCTCCACTTT CASSLLQVGSPLHF
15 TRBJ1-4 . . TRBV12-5 TGTGCTAGTGGTTTGGGGGCTGCAACTAATGAAAAACTGTTTTTT CASGLGAATNEKLFF
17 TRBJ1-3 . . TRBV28 TGTGCCAGCAGTCCCTCGGAGGTGACTTGGGCTGGAAACACCATATATTTT CASSPSEVTWAGNTIYF
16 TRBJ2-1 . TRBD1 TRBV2 TGTGCCAGCAGTGTGGGGACAGGGAGCTCCTACAATGAGCAGTTCTTC CASSVGTGSSYNEQFF
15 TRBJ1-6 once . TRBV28 TGTGCCAGCATCGCGGACAGCTCAATCGGGTCACCCCTCCACTTT CASIADSSIGSPLHF
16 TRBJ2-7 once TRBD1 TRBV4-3 TGCGCCAGCAGCCAATTCGGACAGGGCATCTCCTACGAGCAGTACTTC CASSQFGQGISYEQYF
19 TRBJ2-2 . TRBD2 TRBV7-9 TGTGCCAGCAGCTTAGCAGGGACTAGCGGGACTAAGAACACCGGGGAGCTGTTTTTT CASSLAGTSGTKNTGELFF
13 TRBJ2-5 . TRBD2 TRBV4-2 TGTGCCAGCAGTCAGCGGGAGAAAGAGACCCAGTACTTC CASSQREKETQYF
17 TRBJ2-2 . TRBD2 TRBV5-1 TGCGCCAGCAGCTTCCTCCCGGCAGGGACTAGCACCGGGGAGCTGTTTTTT CASSFLPAGTSTGELFF
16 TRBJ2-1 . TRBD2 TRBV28 TGTGCCAGCAGACCTCGGGGGGGGAGGGACTACAATGAGCAGTTCTTC CASRPRGGRDYNEQFF
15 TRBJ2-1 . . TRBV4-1 TGCGCCAGCAGCCTATTTACGAGCTCCTACAATGAGCAGTTCTTC CASSLFTSSYNEQFF
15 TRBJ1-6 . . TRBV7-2 TGTGCCAGCAGCTTAGCGGCAGTCTCTAATTCACCCCTCCACTTT CASSLAAVSNSPLHF
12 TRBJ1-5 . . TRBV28 TGTGCCAGCAGTTTAGGGGTGGGGCCCCCGCATTTT CASSLGVGPPHF
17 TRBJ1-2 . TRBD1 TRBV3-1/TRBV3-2 TGTGCCAGCAGTCCTGGACAGGGGACAAAGAGTTGGAATGGCTACACCTTC CASSPGQGTKSWNGYTF
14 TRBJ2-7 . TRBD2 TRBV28 TGTGCCAGCAGACGGACTAGCGGGACCTACGAGCAGTACTTC CASRRTSGTYEQYF
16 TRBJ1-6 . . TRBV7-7 TGTGCCAGCAGCTCCTCCTGGGCCCCAGATAATTCACCCCTCCACTTT CASSSSWAPDNSPLHF
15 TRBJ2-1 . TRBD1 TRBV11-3 TGTGCCAGCAGCCCAACCCGGGACAGAGACAATGAGCAGTTCTTC CASSPTRDRDNEQFF
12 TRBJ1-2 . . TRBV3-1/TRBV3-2 TGTGCCAGCAGCCAGAGATCGCGAGGCTACACCTTC CASSQRSRGYTF
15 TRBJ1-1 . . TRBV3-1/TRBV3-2 TGTGCCAGCAGCCCACACCGACAGGCTTCCACTGAAGCTTTCTTT CASSPHRQASTEAFF
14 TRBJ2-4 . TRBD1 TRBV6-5 TGTGCCAGCAGAAGGACAGGGGCCAAAAACATTCAGTACTTC CASRRTGAKNIQYF
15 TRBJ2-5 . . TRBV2 TGTGCCAGCAGGTATTCACAAACAGAACAAGAGACCCAGTACTTC CASRYSQTEQETQYF
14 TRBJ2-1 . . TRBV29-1 TGCAGCGTCGAACAGCGAGACTCCTACAATGAGCAGTTCTTC CSVEQRDSYNEQFF
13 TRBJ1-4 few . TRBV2 TGTGCCAGCAGTGGACCCGGGAATGAAAAACTGTTTTTT CASSGPGNEKLFF